The 27 T cell receptor beta chains presented below share a single source sample, sequenced in a study of T cells after yellow fever vaccination. TCRdb re-analysed the 5' RACE reads in MiXCR, keeping a single row per CDR3 protein. The sample lists some 160,000 distinct CDR3 sequences; around 9.7% were seen once. Sequencing used CD8+ T cells sorted from PBMCs, obtained 45 days after the yellow fever booster vaccination. These receptors were obtained from a man aged 18 to 29 who received the YFV17D yellow fever vaccine.

This clonotype was counted a few times. The chain has TRBV30 and TRBJ2-5; D is tentatively TRBD1 or TRBD2 (5 bases each). The CDR3 is 16 residues long. The germline V and J ends were trimmed by 3 bases and 4 bases, with 21 bases remaining between them. Germline assignment: CDR1 GTSNPN and CDR2 SVGIG (reference sequence). CDR3 sequence reads: CAWRGPNPGPIETQYF. DNA of the CDR3: TGTGCCTGGAGGGGTCCCAACCCGGGACCGATAGAGACCCAGTACTTC.

This clonotype has more than one count but fewer than ten. The chain links TRBV28 to TRBJ2-2; 7 nucleotides agree with TRBD2. Germline V lookup: CDR1 MDHEN, CDR2 SYDVKM. The CDR3 length is 16 residues. The junction had 11 bases not matched to a gene; V was cut back by 3 bases and J by 7 bases. CDR3 protein: CASSFMRGRTSGELFF. The CDR3 coding sequence is TGTGCCAGCAGTTTTATGAGGGGAAGGACTAGCGGGGAGCTGTTTTTT.

This clonotype has only a few counts. CDR3: CASMPGRVYEQYF. The CDR3 bases are TGCGCCAGCATGCCCGGCCGGGTCTACGAGCAGTACTTC. The chain recombines TRBV10-2 with TRBJ2-7; D remains unclear. V lost 7 bases to trimming and J lost 3 bases, with 13 bases between them. CDR3 length equals 13 residues. Per germline, CDR1 WSHSY and CDR2 SAAADI.

Only a few counts were recorded for this clonotype. This chain joins TRBV27 and TRBJ1-3; possibly TRBD1 for D (5 bases). Germline CDR1 is MNHEY and CDR2 is SMNVEV (reference sequence). V was cut by 6 bases and J by 3 bases, with 9 bases left in between. The length of the CDR3 is 13 residues. In nucleotides, the CDR3 is TGTGCCAGCAGGCAGGGTCTTGGAAACACCATATATTTT. It encodes CASRQGLGNTIYF.

This chain joins TRBV28 and TRBJ1-2; 7 positions agree with TRBD1. Trimming removed 3 bases from V and 3 bases from J; junction bases left unmatched: 4. The CDR3 has 14 amino acids. The germline CDR1 and CDR2 sequences are MDHEN and SYDVKM. The CDR3 DNA reads as TGTGCCAGCAGTTTTGACAGGGCGGACTATGGCTACACCTTC. Amino acids: CASSFDRADYGYTF.

This clonotype was seen only a few times. V gene TRBV7-2 combines with J gene TRBJ2-5; D gene unclear. Trimming removed 5 bases from V and 0 bases from J, with 10 bases in between. Germline CDR1 and CDR2: SGHTA and FQGNSA. The CDR3 has 14 residues. The CDR3 DNA sequence: TGTGCCAGCAGCCCAGACCGGAACCAAGAGACCCAGTACTTC. Translating gives CASSPDRNQETQYF.

The V call is TRBV27, the J call TRBJ1-2, with D hard to call. This CDR3 comprises 19 residues. V shed 0 bases and J shed 6 bases, with 26 bases lying between them. Germline CDR1 reads MNHEY; CDR2 reads SMNVEV (reference sequence). The CDR3 here is CASSLSKGTTRARSDGYTF. CDR3 DNA sequence: TGTGCCAGCAGTTTATCGAAGGGAACTACAAGGGCCCGATCGGATGGCTACACCTTC.

This clonotype was picked up many times. The chain combines TRBV7-9 with TRBJ1-5; D ambiguous. This CDR3 is 15 amino acids long. Germline-derived CDR1 and CDR2 are SEHNR and FQNEAQ (reference sequence). V dropped 4 bases and J dropped 0 bases, with 10 bases sitting between them. The CDR3: CASSSADHSNQPQHF. The CDR3 nucleotides are TGTGCCAGCAGCTCTGCAGACCATAGCAATCAGCCCCAGCATTTT. The full variable domain, with the rest looked up from reference TRBV7-9 and TRBJ1-5, is DTGVSQNPRHKITKRGQNVTFRCDPISEHNRLYWYRQTLGQGPEFLTYFQNEAQLEKSRLLSDRFSAERPKGSFSTLEIQRTEQGDSAMYLCASSSADHSNQPQHFGDGTRLSIL.

This chain joins TRBV28 and TRBJ2-7; D call uncertain. V lost 5 bases to trimming and J lost 2 bases, with 10 bases between them. Germline CDR1 MDHEN, CDR2 SYDVKM. There are 13 residues in the CDR3. CDR3 in amino acids: CASSPPGTYEQYV. The CDR3 bases are TGTGCCAGCAGTCCCCCCGGAACCTACGAGCAGTACGTC.

The gene calls are TRBV7-9 and TRBJ2-5; D remains ambiguous. CDR1 is SEHNR and CDR2 is FQNEAQ in the germline V gene (reference sequence). The V end was cut by 5 bases, the J end by 1 base, with 5 bases between. The CDR3 covers 12 residues. CDR3 sequence (DNA): TGTGCCAGCAGCCGACCCCAAGAGACCCAGTACTTC. This translates into CASSRPQETQYF.

This chain connects TRBV6-2 or TRBV6-3 to TRBJ2-7; 7 bases line up with TRBD1. With 4 bases clipped from V and 3 bases from J, the junction kept 3 bases outside the gene matches. Germline loops: CDR1 MNHEY, CDR2 SVGEGT. The CDR3 covers 13 residues. The CDR3 protein is CASSWDRFYEQYF. The DNA of the CDR3 is TGTGCCAGCAGTTGGGACAGATTCTACGAGCAGTACTTC.

This clonotype was seen more than once but under ten times. The V gene is TRBV7-9, the J gene TRBJ1-2; D is unclear. The length of the CDR3 is 15 residues. Trimming took 5 bases from V and 5 from J, leaving 18 bases between them. The germline V gene encodes CDR1 SEHNR and CDR2 FQNEAQ (reference sequence). CDR3 residues: CASSPTQLAIYGYTF. CDR3 nucleotides: TGTGCCAGCAGCCCGACCCAGTTAGCAATTTATGGCTACACCTTC.

The chain combines TRBV6-5 with TRBJ2-5; D is possibly TRBD1 or TRBD2 (5 bases each). Germline V lookup: CDR1 MNHEY, CDR2 SVGAGI. The CDR3 extends over 15 amino acids. Deletions cut 6 bases from V and 4 bases from J, with 18 bases between. CDR3 region: CASSHGADRIETQYF. The CDR3 bases are TGTGCCAGCAGCCACGGGGCCGATCGAATAGAGACCCAGTACTTC.

The chain is built from TRBV4-3 and TRBJ2-2; D remains unclear. Germline CDR1 LGHNA, CDR2 YSLEER. CDR3 length equals 11 residues. Trimming left V 4 bases short and J 7 bases short, with 4 bases between. The CDR3 protein is CASSRNGELFF. The CDR3 DNA follows: TGCGCCAGCAGCCGCAACGGGGAGCTGTTTTTT.

This clonotype was counted only a few times. V gene TRBV29-1 combines with J gene TRBJ1-6; 9 bases match TRBD1. V dropped 6 bases and J dropped 10; count of bases not matched to a gene: 10. This CDR3 spans 14 amino acids. Germline V lookup: CDR1 SQVTM, CDR2 ANQGSEA. CDR3 bases: TGCAGCGTGATGTGGACAGGGGTTAGGTCACCCCTCCACTTT. This translates into CSVMWTGVRSPLHF.

This clonotype came up a few times. The chain links TRBV12-3 or TRBV12-4 to TRBJ2-5; weak D call: TRBD2 (6 bases). V was clipped by 6 bases and J by 3 bases, with 11 bases between them. The CDR3 contains 13 residues. Here the CDR3 reads CASRFSGKETQYF. Here the CDR3 DNA reads TGTGCCAGCAGATTTAGCGGAAAAGAGACCCAGTACTTC.

The chain carries TRBV12-3 or TRBV12-4 and TRBJ1-2; no firm D call. Trimming shortened V by 3 bases and J by 8 bases, and 16 bases separated the two germline ends. The CDR3 extends over 14 amino acids. CDR3 DNA: TGTGCCAGCAGTTTGAAGGCAGGAACCTCCGGCTACACCTTC. Translated: CASSLKAGTSGYTF.

The V call is TRBV7-9, the J call TRBJ1-5; 10 bases fit TRBD1. The V and J ends lost 7 bases and 10 bases, in that order; junction bases with no gene match: 13. From germline, CDR1 is SEHNR and CDR2 FQNEAQ (reference sequence). This CDR3 spans 15 amino acids. CDR3 nucleotide sequence: TGTGCCAGCACCGGTGGACAGGGGGACGGAGTCCCCCAGCATTTT. Translating it yields CASTGGQGDGVPQHF.

The chain carries TRBV5-4 and TRBJ2-5; possibly TRBD1 for D (5 bases). The CDR3 length is 15 residues. The germline CDR1 and CDR2 sequences are SGHNT and YYREEE (reference sequence). Trimming left V 0 bases short and J 5 bases short, with 14 bases between. For the CDR3, the DNA is TGTGCCAGCAGCTTGGCCTACGACAGTGGGGAGACCCAGTACTTC. Its protein is CASSLAYDSGETQYF.

This chain links TRBV12-3 or TRBV12-4 with TRBJ2-1; TRBD2 matches 7 bases. V lost 3 bases and J lost 4; bases outside the gene matches: 6. The CDR3 has 15 residues. The DNA of the CDR3 is TGTGCCAGCAGTTTGGGTAGCGGGTTGTACAATGAGCAGTTCTTC. The encoded protein is CASSLGSGLYNEQFF.

This clonotype has a handful of counts. The V call is TRBV6-2 or TRBV6-3, the J call TRBJ1-5; D is perhaps TRBD1 (6 bases). Germline loops: CDR1 MNHEY, CDR2 SVGEGT. The V gene lost 0 bases and the J gene lost 3 bases, with 12 bases spanning the gap. This CDR3 spans 16 amino acids. Written as DNA, the CDR3 is TGTGCCAGCAGTTACTCCCTGACAGGCTACAATCAGCCCCAGCATTTT. Translation gives CASSYSLTGYNQPQHF.

The V and J genes are TRBV10-3 and TRBJ2-3; weak D call: TRBD2 (6 bases). With 3 bases removed from V and 2 bases from J, the gap between germline ends came to 9 bases. This CDR3 has 14 residues. CDR1 and CDR2 from the germline V gene are ENHRY and SYGVKD. CDR3: CAISDAGSTDTQYF. For the CDR3, the DNA is TGTGCCATCAGTGATGCGGGGTCCACAGATACGCAGTATTTT.

This clonotype turned up a few times. This chain links TRBV15 with TRBJ2-2; D gene uncertain. With 3 bases removed from V and 6 bases from J, the gap between germline ends came to 8 bases. Germline lookup yields CDR1 LNHNV and CDR2 YYDKDF (reference sequence). The CDR3 consists of 13 residues. CDR3 protein: CATSSRQPGELFF. Here the CDR3 DNA reads TGTGCCACCAGCAGCCGCCAGCCCGGGGAGCTGTTTTTT.

This clonotype was counted only a few times. The chain combines TRBV19 with TRBJ2-7; D might be TRBD2 (7 bases). Deletions cut 1 base from V and 3 bases from J, with 19 bases between. There are 17 residues in the CDR3. Per the germline V gene, CDR1 is LNHDA and CDR2 is SQIVND (reference sequence). CDR3 in amino acids: CASSIVGRGAWDYEQYF. DNA of the CDR3: TGTGCCAGTAGTATAGTCGGTCGGGGGGCGTGGGACTACGAGCAGTACTTC.

The table lists this clonotype with a few counts. The chain is built from TRBV7-9 and TRBJ2-7; TRBD2 might be the D (6 bases). CDR3 length: 12 amino acids. Germline CDR1 SEHNR, CDR2 FQNEAQ (reference sequence). The V gene lost 6 bases and the J gene lost 7 bases, with 13 bases spanning the gap. This CDR3 is CASSSPRGEQYF. The CDR3 coding sequence is TGTGCCAGCAGTTCCCCCCGGGGGGAGCAGTACTTC.

Ten or more counts support this clonotype. This chain connects TRBV4-3 to TRBJ2-2; 7 bases match TRBD1. CDR1 is LGHNA and CDR2 is YSLEER in the germline V gene. J lost 7 bases, V lost 4 bases, and 3 bases had no gene match. The CDR3 extends over 13 amino acids. Here the CDR3 reads CASSLYRGGELFF. CDR3 in DNA: TGCGCCAGCAGCCTTTACAGGGGCGGGGAGCTGTTTTTT.

This clonotype turned up a few times. V is TRBV6-2 or TRBV6-3 and J is TRBJ2-3; 12 positions match TRBD2. CDR3 size: 19 residues. The V and J ends lost 0 bases and 2 bases, in that order; junction bases with no gene match: 9. Germline lookup yields CDR1 MNHEY and CDR2 SVGEGT. The CDR3: CASSYSRLAGGYYTDTQYF. The CDR3 bases are TGTGCCAGCAGTTACTCGAGGCTAGCGGGGGGGTACTACACAGATACGCAGTATTTT.